A selection of T cell receptor beta chains follows, all from one sample in a study of early T cells in non-severe SARS-CoV-2 infection. TCRdb re-called the 5' RACE reads with MiXCR, one entry per CDR3 protein. The sample carries more than 20,000 distinct CDR3 sequences, 4.5% to 7% recorded once. Sequenced: whole blood. The receptor source for this set is an adult who was a healthcare worker with PCR-confirmed SARS-CoV-2 infection or an uninfected control (not recorded which). Both conserved end residues are part of each CDR3. A D gene is named only where the DNA matches it firmly. The size field is filled for only some rows; it gives once, few, many or a size class.

>TRBV4-1|TRBD2|TRBJ2-5|many
CASSQEPLLAGGHETQYF
TGCGCCAGCAGCCAAGAGCCCCTACTAGCGGGGGGGCATGAGACCCAGTACTTC
>TRBV27|.|TRBJ1-6|many
CASSWNPGSPLHF
TGTGCCAGCAGTTGGAACCCTGGGTCACCCCTCCACTTT
>TRBV19|.|TRBJ2-1|many
CAAKGRLVNEQFF
TGTGCCGCGAAGGGGAGACTGGTGAATGAGCAGTTCTTC
>TRBV5-4|TRBD2|TRBJ2-3|many
CASSLPGGADTQYF
TGTGCCAGCAGCTTACCCGGGGGGGCAGATACGCAGTATTTT
>TRBV28|TRBD1|TRBJ2-5|many
CASSLWIPGQGQETQYF
TGTGCCAGCAGTTTATGGATACCGGGACAGGGGCAAGAGACCCAGTACTTC
>TRBV2|.|TRBJ2-1|many
CASSGSGIPYNEQFF
TGTGCCAGCAGTGGATCAGGGATTCCCTACAATGAGCAGTTCTTC
>TRBV11-2|.|TRBJ2-7|many
CASSLAGGFNEQYF
TGTGCCAGCAGCTTAGCAGGAGGGTTCAACGAGCAGTACTTC
>TRBV4-3|TRBD2|TRBJ2-7|many
CASSQDPLPAGGPYEQYF
TGCGCCAGCAGCCAAGACCCCCTTCCAGCGGGGGGGCCCTACGAGCAGTACTTC
>TRBV7-2|.|TRBJ2-5|many
CASSLGTQYF
TGTGCCAGCAGCTTAGGGACCCAGTACTTC
>TRBV7-8|.|TRBJ1-6|many
CASSLGPNSPLHF
TGTGCCAGCAGTCTAGGACCTAATTCACCCCTCCACTTT
>TRBV2|TRBD1|TRBJ1-6|few
CASSEDRTGLTLHF
TGTGCCAGCAGTGAAGATCGGACAGGCCTGACCCTCCACTTT
>TRBV20-1|.|TRBJ1-2|medium-sized
CSAGVGATNYGYTF
TGCAGTGCTGGGGTCGGGGCGACTAACTATGGCTACACCTTC
>TRBV7-8|.|TRBJ1-1|many
CASSLAREGLNTEAFF
TGTGCCAGCAGCTTAGCGCGGGAGGGGTTGAACACTGAAGCTTTCTTT
>TRBV7-9|.|TRBJ2-5|many
CASSFAGETQYF
TGTGCCAGCAGCTTTGCTGGAGAGACCCAGTACTTC
>TRBV10-3|TRBD1|TRBJ2-3|many
CAISFGQGEADTQYF
TGTGCCATCAGTTTCGGACAGGGGGAGGCAGATACGCAGTATTTT
>TRBV11-2|TRBD2|TRBJ2-1|many
CASSPPGRTPYDEQFF
TGTGCCAGCAGCCCCCCCGGGAGGACCCCTTACGATGAGCAGTTCTTC
>TRBV12-5|.|TRBJ2-5|.
CASGLVNRLSETQYF
TGTGCTAGTGGTTTGGTGAACCGACTTTCGGAGACCCAGTACTTC
>TRBV18|TRBD1|TRBJ2-5|many
CASSPGTEETQYF
TGTGCCAGCTCACCGGGGACAGAAGAGACCCAGTACTTC
>TRBV20-1|.|TRBJ2-1|many
CSARDRTDEQFF
TGCAGTGCCCGAGATAGAACCGATGAGCAGTTCTTC
>TRBV5-1|TRBD1|TRBJ1-2|many
CASSLAGTEVSGYTF
TGCGCCAGCAGCTTGGCCGGGACAGAGGTATCCGGCTACACCTTC
>TRBV27|.|TRBJ2-7|.
CASSGNSYEQYF
TGTGCCAGCAGTGGTAACTCCTACGAGCAGTACTTC